This is a list of T cell receptor beta chains from one sample in a study of identical twins. TCRdb analysed the 5' RACE reads with MiXCR anew, one entry per CDR3 protein. The sample lists hundreds of thousands of distinct CDR3 sequences; 8.6% were seen once. These data were likewise used in another study, on yellow fever vaccine responses in identical twins.

Sequenced material: PBMCs. The source of these receptors is a woman under 30 in good health. The CDR3 runs from the conserved cysteine through the conserved F or W. The order of the fields is J gene, clone size, V gene, D gene, CDR3 protein, CDR3 DNA. A D gene is named only where the DNA matches it firmly. Not every row has a clone size; where given, it reads once, few, many or a size class.

>TRBJ2-1|.|TRBV19|.
CASSPGRWVGRNDKFF
TGTGCCAGTAGTCCAGGAAGGTGGGTGGGCCGCAACGATAAGTTCTTC
>TRBJ2-7|.|TRBV7-2|.
CASSLEVWTQRYEQYF
TGTGCCAGCAGCTTAGAAGTGTGGACTCAACGCTACGAGCAGTACTTC
>TRBJ2-1|few|TRBV11-2|TRBD2
CASSSQSGRVSEQFF
TGTGCCAGCAGCTCCCAAAGCGGGAGGGTCAGTGAGCAGTTCTTC
>TRBJ1-1|few|TRBV29-1|.
CSVGEFNTEAFF
TGCAGCGTTGGAGAATTTAACACTGAAGCTTTCTTT
>TRBJ2-7|.|TRBV12-3/TRBV12-4|TRBD2
CASRGGTSGTYEQYF
TGTGCCAGCAGGGGAGGGACTAGCGGTACCTACGAGCAGTACTTC
>TRBJ2-7|many|TRBV20-1|.
CSAEKDSLAYEQYF
TGCAGTGCAGAAAAGGACAGCTTAGCCTACGAGCAGTACTTC
>TRBJ2-5|few|TRBV10-1|.
CASSEWQEETQYF
TGCGCCAGCAGTGAGTGGCAGGAAGAGACCCAGTACTTC
>TRBJ2-3|.|TRBV9|.
CASRQRETDTQYF
TGTGCCAGTCGACAGAGAGAAACAGATACGCAGTATTTT
>TRBJ2-1|.|TRBV16|TRBD2
CASSRGLVPYNEQFF
TGTGCCAGCAGCCGAGGACTAGTTCCCTACAATGAGCAGTTCTTC
>TRBJ2-2|many|TRBV6-5|TRBD1
CASSFGTENTGELFF
TGTGCCAGCAGTTTCGGGACAGAAAACACCGGGGAGCTGTTTTTT